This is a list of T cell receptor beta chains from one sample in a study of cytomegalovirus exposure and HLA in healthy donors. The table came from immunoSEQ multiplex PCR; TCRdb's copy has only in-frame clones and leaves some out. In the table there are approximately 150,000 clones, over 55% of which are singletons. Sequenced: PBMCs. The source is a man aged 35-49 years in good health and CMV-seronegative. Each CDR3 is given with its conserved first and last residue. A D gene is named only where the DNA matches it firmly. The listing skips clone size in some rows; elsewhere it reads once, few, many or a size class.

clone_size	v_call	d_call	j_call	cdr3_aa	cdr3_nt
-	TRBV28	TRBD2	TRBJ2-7	CASSPLGTKRRGEQYF	TGTGCCAGCAGCCCCTTGGGGACTAAACGAAGGGGCGAGCAGTACTTC
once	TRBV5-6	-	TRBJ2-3	CASSLVGAISTDTQYF	TGTGCCAGCAGCCTGGTGGGGGCCATAAGCACAGATACGCAGTATTTT
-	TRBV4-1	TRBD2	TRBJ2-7	CASSTTSSGEQYF	TGCGCCAGCAGCACGACTAGCTCCGGTGAGCAGTACTTC
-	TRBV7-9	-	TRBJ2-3	CASSFADLEGPDTQYF	TGTGCCAGCAGCTTCGCCGACTTGGAGGGGCCAGATACGCAGTATTTT
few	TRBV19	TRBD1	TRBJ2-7	CASDTGTGHYEQYF	TGTGCCAGTGATACCGGGACAGGACACTACGAGCAGTACTTC
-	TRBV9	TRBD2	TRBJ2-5	CASSVGGGKETQYF	TGTGCCAGCAGCGTAGGGGGAGGGAAAGAGACCCAGTACTTC
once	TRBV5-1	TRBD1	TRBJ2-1	CASSLGQGRHNEQFF	TGCGCCAGCAGCCTGGGACAGGGAAGGCACAATGAGCAGTTCTTC
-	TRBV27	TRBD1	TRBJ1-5	CASSPWAGGQPQHF	TGTGCCAGCAGTCCCTGGGCAGGGGGGCAGCCCCAGCATTTT
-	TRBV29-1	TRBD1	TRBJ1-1	CSVGGQRNTEAFF	TGCAGCGTTGGGGGACAGAGAAACACTGAAGCTTTCTTT
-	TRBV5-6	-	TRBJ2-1	CASSFPRLRGLFF	TGTGCCAGCAGCTTCCCTCGACTAAGAGGGCTTTTCTTC
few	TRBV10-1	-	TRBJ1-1	CASSVNRNTEAFF	TGCGCCAGCAGTGTGAACAGGAACACTGAAGCTTTCTTT
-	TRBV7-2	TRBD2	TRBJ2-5	CASSLVGGNGETQYF	TGTGCCAGCAGCTTAGTGGGGGGGAATGGAGAGACCCAGTACTTC
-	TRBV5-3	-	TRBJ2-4	CARSLYHFKEYF	TGTGCCAGAAGCTTGTATCACTTCAAAGAGTACTTC
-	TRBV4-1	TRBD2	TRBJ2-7	CASSQFAGDTYEQYF	TGCGCCAGCAGCCAATTTGCGGGGGATACCTACGAGCAGTACTTC
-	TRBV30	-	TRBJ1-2	CAWSQGQKGYGYTF	TGTGCCTGGAGCCAAGGACAGAAGGGCTATGGCTACACCTTC
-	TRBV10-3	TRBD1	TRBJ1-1	CAISAGTGGSWWVF	TGTGCCATCAGTGCCGGGACAGGGGGCTCGTGGTGGGTCTTT
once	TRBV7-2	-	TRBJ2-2	CASSRIQGWSNTGELFF	TGTGCCAGCAGCCGAATCCAGGGGTGGAGTAACACCGGGGAGCTGTTTTTT
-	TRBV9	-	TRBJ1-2	CASSAGLRQEIYGYTF	TGTGCCAGCAGCGCGGGGTTAAGGCAGGAGATCTATGGCTACACCTTC
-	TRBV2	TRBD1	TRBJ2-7	CASSGPGQVSYEQYF	TGTGCCAGCAGTGGCCCGGGACAGGTCTCCTACGAGCAGTACTTC
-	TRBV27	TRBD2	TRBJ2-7	CASSSVWGRGSEQYF	TGTGCCAGCAGTTCAGTTTGGGGGAGGGGCAGCGAGCAGTACTTC
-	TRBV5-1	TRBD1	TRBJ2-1	CASSLAGTGLVDEQFF	TGCGCCAGCAGCTTGGCCGGGACAGGGTTGGTAGATGAGCAGTTCTTC
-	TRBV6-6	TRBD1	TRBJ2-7	CASSPGQGVPYEQYF	TGTGCCAGCAGCCCCGGCCAGGGGGTTCCCTACGAGCAGTACTTC
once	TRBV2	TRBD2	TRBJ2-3	CASSALAGAPLTDTQYF	TGTGCCAGCAGTGCGTTAGCGGGGGCCCCGCTCACAGATACGCAGTATTTT
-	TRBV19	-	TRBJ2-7	CASSMEPGNYEQYF	TGTGCCAGTAGTATGGAACCAGGGAACTACGAGCAGTACTTC
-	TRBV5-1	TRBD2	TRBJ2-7	CASSRAGGGYEQYF	TGCGCCAGCAGCCGCGCGGGAGGGGGGTACGAGCAGTACTTC
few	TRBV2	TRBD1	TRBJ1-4	CASSAGTETPKLFF	TGTGCCAGCAGTGCCGGGACAGAAACCCCAAAACTGTTTTTT
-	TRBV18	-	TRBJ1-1	CASSRDTEAFF	TGTGCCAGCTCTCGTGACACTGAAGCTTTCTTT
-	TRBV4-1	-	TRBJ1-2	CASSQDRTDEAGILNGYTF	TGCGCCAGCAGCCAAGATCGGACTGATGAGGCGGGGATTCTGAATGGCTACACCTTC
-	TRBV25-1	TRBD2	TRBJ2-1	CASSGLGGRDNEQFF	TGTGCCAGCAGTGGACTCGGCGGGAGGGATAATGAGCAGTTCTTC
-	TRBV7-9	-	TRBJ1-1	CASSWGEYTEAFF	TGTGCCAGCAGCTGGGGGGAATACACTGAAGCTTTCTTT
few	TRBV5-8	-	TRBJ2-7	CASSLEGGLSRDEQYF	TGTGCCAGCAGCTTGGAGGGAGGACTTTCGAGGGACGAGCAGTACTTC
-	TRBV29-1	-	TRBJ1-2	CSVGGYGYTF	TGCAGCGTCGGGGGTTATGGCTACACCTTC
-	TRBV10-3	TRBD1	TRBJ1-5	CAISESGYRGNQPQHF	TGTGCCATCAGTGAGTCGGGATACAGGGGTAATCAGCCCCAGCATTTT
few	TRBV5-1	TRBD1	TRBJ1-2	CASSPGQGAVKYGYPF	TGCGCCAGCAGCCCGGGACAGGGCGCGGTCAAATATGGCTACCCCTTC
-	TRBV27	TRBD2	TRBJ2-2	CASSTRLAVVSGELFF	TGTGCCAGCAGTACCCGACTAGCGGTGGTCTCCGGGGAGCTGTTTTTT
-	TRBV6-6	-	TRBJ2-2	CAGSGQLNTGELFF	TGTGCCGGATCCGGACAGCTCAACACCGGGGAGCTGTTTTTT
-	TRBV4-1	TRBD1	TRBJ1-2	CASSQDAGGSNYGYTF	TGCGCCAGCAGCCAAGATGCAGGGGGCTCTAACTATGGCTACACCTTC
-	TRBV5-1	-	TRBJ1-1	CASSTTGMNTEAFF	TGCGCCAGCAGCACGACAGGAATGAACACTGAAGCTTTCTTT
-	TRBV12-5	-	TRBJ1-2	CASPPGGFTCYGYTF	TGTGCTAGCCCTCCCGGGGGTTTCACTTGCTATGGCTACACCTTC
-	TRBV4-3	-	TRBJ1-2	CASSQDLTQNPHGYTF	TGCGCCAGCAGCCAAGACCTTACACAGAATCCTCATGGCTACACCTTC
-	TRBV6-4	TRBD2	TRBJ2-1	CASSRLAGAYNEQFF	TGTGCCAGCAGTAGACTAGCGGGGGCTTACAATGAGCAGTTCTTC
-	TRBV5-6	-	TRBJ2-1	CASNLGLNEQFF	TGTGCCAGCAACCTCGGACTAAATGAGCAGTTCTTC
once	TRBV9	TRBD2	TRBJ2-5	CASSDSGRGQETQYF	TGTGCCAGCAGCGATAGCGGGAGGGGCCAAGAGACCCAGTACTTC
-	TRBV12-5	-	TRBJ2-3	CASGLVGAGDTDTQYF	TGTGCTAGTGGTTTGGTAGGGGCAGGGGACACAGATACGCAGTATTTT
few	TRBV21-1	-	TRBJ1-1	CASSLRGQGYTEAFF	TGTGCCAGCAGCCTCCGCGGACAGGGTTACACTGAAGCTTTCTTT
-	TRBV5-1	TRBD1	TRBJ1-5	CASSPGQGGQPQHF	TGCGCCAGCAGCCCCGGACAGGGAGGGCAACCCCAGCATTTT
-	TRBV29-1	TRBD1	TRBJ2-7	CSVLPGQVSYEQYF	TGCAGCGTACTACCGGGACAGGTCTCCTACGAGCAGTACTTC
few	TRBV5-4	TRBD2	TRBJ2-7	CASSPGTSGAPYEQYF	TGTGCCAGCAGCCCAGGGACTAGCGGAGCTCCCTACGAGCAGTACTTC